The rows below give T cell receptor beta chains drawn from one sample of a study of cytomegalovirus exposure and HLA in healthy donors. Sequenced by immunoSEQ multiplex PCR; TCRdb stores in-frame clones only, minus some. The data contain some 150,000 clones, 60% to 85% of them seen just once; the ten biggest clones take up about 0.8%. Sequencing was performed on PBMCs. The receptors here all came from a female donor in good health and CMV-seronegative. Each CDR3 is given with its conserved first and last residue. The D gene is left open where the match is weak. Expanded clones are given a class, and other clones once, few, many or no size at all.

abundance,d_gene,j_gene,v_gene,len,CDR3aa,CDR3nt
-,-,TRBJ2-1,TRBV2,14,CASNLASSYNEQFF,TGTGCCAGCAATCTAGCGAGCTCCTACAATGAGCAGTTCTTC
-,TRBD2,TRBJ2-3,TRBV5-1,19,CASSLQGLAGGHVTDTQYF,TGCGCCAGCAGCTTACAGGGACTAGCGGGGGGTCACGTCACAGATACGCAGTATTTT
-,-,TRBJ2-1,TRBV10-1,18,CVQNGRVAGYSDNAQQFF,TGCGTACAGAACGGCCGGGTCGCAGGGTACAGCGACAATGCTCAGCAGTTCTTC
-,TRBD2,TRBJ2-1,TRBV4-2,19,CASSQGRASGRENYNEQFF,TGTGCCAGCAGCCAAGGCCGGGCTAGCGGGAGGGAAAACTACAATGAGCAGTTCTTC
few,-,TRBJ2-7,TRBV27,12,CASGGMGYEQYF,TGTGCCAGCGGGGGGATGGGCTACGAGCAGTACTTC
once,TRBD1,TRBJ2-1,TRBV7-2,15,CASRSDRGRYNEQFF,TGTGCCAGCAGATCCGACAGGGGTAGATACAATGAGCAGTTCTTC
-,-,TRBJ1-1,TRBV13,14,CASSVRVVNTEAFF,TGTGCCAGCAGCGTCAGGGTTGTGAACACTGAAGCTTTCTTT
-,-,TRBJ1-2,TRBV6-6,12,CASSYKAYGYTF,TGTGCCAGCAGTTACAAAGCCTATGGCTACACCTTC
few,TRBD1,TRBJ1-4,TRBV30,14,CAWRRTGLNEKLFF,TGTGCCTGGAGGAGGACAGGGTTAAATGAAAAACTGTTTTTT
-,-,TRBJ2-7,TRBV6-6,15,CASSLPDSLAYEQYF,TGTGCCAGCAGCCTCCCCGACAGTTTAGCCTACGAGCAGTACTTC